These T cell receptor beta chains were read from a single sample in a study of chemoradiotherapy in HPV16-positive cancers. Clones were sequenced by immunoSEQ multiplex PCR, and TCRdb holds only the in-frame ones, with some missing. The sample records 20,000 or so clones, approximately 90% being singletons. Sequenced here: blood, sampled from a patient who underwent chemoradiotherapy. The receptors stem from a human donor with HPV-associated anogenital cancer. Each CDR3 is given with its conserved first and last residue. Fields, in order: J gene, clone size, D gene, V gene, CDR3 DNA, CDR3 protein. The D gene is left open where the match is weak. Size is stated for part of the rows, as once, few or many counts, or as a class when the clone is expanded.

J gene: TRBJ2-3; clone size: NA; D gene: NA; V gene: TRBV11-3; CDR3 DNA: TGTGCCAGCAGCTTGGGGGCTCGCGATACGCAGTATTTT; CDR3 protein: CASSLGARDTQYF
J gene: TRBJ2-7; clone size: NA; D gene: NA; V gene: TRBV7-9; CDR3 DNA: TGTGCCAGCAGCTTAGAGGGGACTTACTACGAGCAGTACTTC; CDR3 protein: CASSLEGTYYEQYF
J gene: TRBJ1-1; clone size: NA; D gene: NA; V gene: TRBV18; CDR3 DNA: TGTGCCAGCTCACCATCCGAGGGGACTGAAGCTTTCTTT; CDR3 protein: CASSPSEGTEAFF
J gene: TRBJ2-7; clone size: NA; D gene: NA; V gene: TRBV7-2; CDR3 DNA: TGTGCCAGCAGCTTACTCCGGGCCCGGGGCGAGCAGTACTTC; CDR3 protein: CASSLLRARGEQYF
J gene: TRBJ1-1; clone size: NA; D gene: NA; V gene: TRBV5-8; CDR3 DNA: TGTGCCAGCAGCTTGAGGGCAGGGCGAGGGACTGAAGCTTTCTTT; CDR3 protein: CASSLRAGRGTEAFF
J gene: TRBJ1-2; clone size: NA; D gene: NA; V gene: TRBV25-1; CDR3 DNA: TGTGCCAGCAGCCTTTGGGGCACTGGAACTAACTATGGCTACACCTTC; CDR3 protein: CASSLWGTGTNYGYTF
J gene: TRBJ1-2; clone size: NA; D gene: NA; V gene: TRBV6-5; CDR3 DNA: TGTGCCAGCAGTGCCCCAGAAGGGTCCGGCTACACCTTC; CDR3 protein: CASSAPEGSGYTF
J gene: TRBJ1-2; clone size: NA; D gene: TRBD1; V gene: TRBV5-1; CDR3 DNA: TGCGCCAGCAGCTTGGAGGGACAGGGAAGGTCCGGCTACACCTTC; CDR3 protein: CASSLEGQGRSGYTF
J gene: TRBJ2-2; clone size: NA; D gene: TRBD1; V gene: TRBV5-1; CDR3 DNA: TGCGCCAGCAGCCCCCGCCGGGACAGGGCGGTCGGGGAGCTGTTTTTT; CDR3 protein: CASSPRRDRAVGELFF
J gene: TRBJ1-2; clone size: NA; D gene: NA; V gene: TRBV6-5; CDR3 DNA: TGTGCCAGCAGTTACTCGATGTCAGGGTATGGCTACACCTTC; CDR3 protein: CASSYSMSGYGYTF
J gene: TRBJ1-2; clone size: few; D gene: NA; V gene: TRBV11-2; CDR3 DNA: TGTGCCAGCAGCTTAGATAGGGAGCTACCCTATGGCTACACCTTC; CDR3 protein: CASSLDRELPYGYTF
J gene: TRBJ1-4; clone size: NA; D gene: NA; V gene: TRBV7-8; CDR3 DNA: TGTGCCAGCAGCTTACTCATACAGGGAATGAATTTCGTTGAAAAACTGTTTTTT; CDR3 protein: CASSLLIQGMNFVEKLFF
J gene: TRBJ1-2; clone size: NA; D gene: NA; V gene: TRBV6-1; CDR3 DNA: TGTGCCAGCAGTGAAAAGTGGCAGGGGTATTTCGGCTACACCTTC; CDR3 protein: CASSEKWQGYFGYTF
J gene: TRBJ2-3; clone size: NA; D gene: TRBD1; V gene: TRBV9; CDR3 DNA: TGTGCCAGCAGCGACCGGGACAGAGGCACAGATACGCAGTATTTT; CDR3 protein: CASSDRDRGTDTQYF
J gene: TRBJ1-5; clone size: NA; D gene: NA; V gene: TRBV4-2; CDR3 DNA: TGTGCCAGCAGCCAAGAACCCTCAAGGCCCCAGCATTTT; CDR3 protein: CASSQEPSRPQHF
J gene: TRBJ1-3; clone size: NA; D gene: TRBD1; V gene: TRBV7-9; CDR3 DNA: TGTGCCAGCAGCCATGAAAGGGGGCCCGGAAACACCATATATTTT; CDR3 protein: CASSHERGPGNTIYF
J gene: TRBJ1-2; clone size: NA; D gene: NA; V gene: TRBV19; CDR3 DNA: TGTGCCAGTAGTACCTCCGGGGCAGGGACTAACTATGGCTACACCTTC; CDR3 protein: CASSTSGAGTNYGYTF
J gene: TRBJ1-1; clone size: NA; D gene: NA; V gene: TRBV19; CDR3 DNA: TGTGCCAGTAGTATAGATTGGAAACAGATAATATTGAACACTGAAGCTTTCTTT; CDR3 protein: CASSIDWKQIILNTEAFF
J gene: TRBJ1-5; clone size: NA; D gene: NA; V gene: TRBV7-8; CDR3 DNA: TGTGCCAGCAGCTTACCGCGTCGACTGGGTAGCAATCAGCCCCAGCATTTT; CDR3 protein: CASSLPRRLGSNQPQHF
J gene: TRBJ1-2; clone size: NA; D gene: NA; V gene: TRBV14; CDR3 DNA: TGTGCCAGCAGCCAAGATCGGGGTTGGGGCTACACCTTC; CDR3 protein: CASSQDRGWGYTF
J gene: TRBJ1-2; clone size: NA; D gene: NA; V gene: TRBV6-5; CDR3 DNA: TGTGCCAGCAGTTACTGGGGGCGCGACTATGGCTACACCTTC; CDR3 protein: CASSYWGRDYGYTF
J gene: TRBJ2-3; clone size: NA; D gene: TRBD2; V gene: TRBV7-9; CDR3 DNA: TGTGCCAGCAGCCCCTGGTTGGGGACTAGCAGACACACAGATACGCAGTATTTT; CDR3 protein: CASSPWLGTSRHTDTQYF
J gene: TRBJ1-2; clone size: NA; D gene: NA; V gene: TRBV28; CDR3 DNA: TGTGCCAGCAGTTCCATCAGGGGCAACTATGGCTACACCTTC; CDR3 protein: CASSSIRGNYGYTF
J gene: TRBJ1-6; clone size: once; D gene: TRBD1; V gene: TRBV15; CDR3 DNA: TGTGCCACCAGCAGAGAGGGAGGGACAGGGGATTCACCCCTCCACTTT; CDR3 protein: CATSREGGTGDSPLHF
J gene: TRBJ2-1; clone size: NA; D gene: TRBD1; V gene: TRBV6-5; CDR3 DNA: TGTGCCAGCAGTTCATGGGGACAGGGGAGTCTCAATGAGCAGTTCTTC; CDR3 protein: CASSSWGQGSLNEQFF
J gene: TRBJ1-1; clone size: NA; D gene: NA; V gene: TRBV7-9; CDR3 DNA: TGTGCCAGCAGCCTCGGGCAGGCGACTGAAGCTTTCTTT; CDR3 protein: CASSLGQATEAFF
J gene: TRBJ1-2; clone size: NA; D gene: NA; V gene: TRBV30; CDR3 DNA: TGTGCCTGGAGTGTAGCAGGGGCGACTATCTATGGCTACACCTTC; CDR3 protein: CAWSVAGATIYGYTF
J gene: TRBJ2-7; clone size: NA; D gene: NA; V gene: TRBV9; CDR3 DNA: TGTGCCAGCAGCGCGGGATTGGGGGACAACAACTACGAGCAGTACTTC; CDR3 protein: CASSAGLGDNNYEQYF
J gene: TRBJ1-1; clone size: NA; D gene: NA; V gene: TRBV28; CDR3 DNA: TGTGCCAGCAGTTTATATCTGGGGGAAGCTTTCTTT; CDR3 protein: CASSLYLGEAFF
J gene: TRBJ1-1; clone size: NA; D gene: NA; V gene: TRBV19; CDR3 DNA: TGTGCCAGTAGTATGGCTAACACTGAAGCTTTCTTT; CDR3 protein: CASSMANTEAFF
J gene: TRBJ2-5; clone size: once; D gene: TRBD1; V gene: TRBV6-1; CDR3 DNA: TGTGCCAGCAGTGTCTTCCAGGGACAGGGTGGACAGACCCAGTACTTC; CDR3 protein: CASSVFQGQGGQTQYF
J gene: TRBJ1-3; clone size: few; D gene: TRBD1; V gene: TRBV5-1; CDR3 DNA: TGCGCCAGCAGCTCGGGACAGGAGAGCTCTGGAAACACCATATATTTT; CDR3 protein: CASSSGQESSGNTIYF
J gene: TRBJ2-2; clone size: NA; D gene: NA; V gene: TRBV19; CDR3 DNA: TGTGCCAGTAAGCCCTTAAAAGTGGGACGGGCTGAGAGGACCGGGGAGCTGTTTTTT; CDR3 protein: CASKPLKVGRAERTGELFF
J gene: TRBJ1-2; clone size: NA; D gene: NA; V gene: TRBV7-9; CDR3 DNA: TGTGCCAGCAGCTTAACAGGACAGAGGTGGAATGGCTACACCTTC; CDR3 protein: CASSLTGQRWNGYTF
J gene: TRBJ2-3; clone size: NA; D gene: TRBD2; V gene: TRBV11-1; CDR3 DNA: TGTGCCAGCAGGGTTAGCGGGTCAGATACGCAGTATTTT; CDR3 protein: CASRVSGSDTQYF
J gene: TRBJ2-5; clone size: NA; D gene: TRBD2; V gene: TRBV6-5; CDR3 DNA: TGTGCCAGCAGTGCGACTAGCCTCCAAGAGACCCAGTACTTC; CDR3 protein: CASSATSLQETQYF
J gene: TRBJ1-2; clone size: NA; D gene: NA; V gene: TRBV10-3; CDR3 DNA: TGTGCCATCAGTCAGGGAAGATCAGTCTATGGCTACACCTTC; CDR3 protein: CAISQGRSVYGYTF
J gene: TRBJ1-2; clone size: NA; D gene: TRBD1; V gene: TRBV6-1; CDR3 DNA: TGTGCCAGCAGGAGACAGGGGGGGTATGGCTACACCTTC; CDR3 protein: CASRRQGGYGYTF
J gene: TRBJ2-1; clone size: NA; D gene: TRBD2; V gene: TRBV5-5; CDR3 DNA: TGTGCCAGCAGCCACGGACTAGGAAGTAGTGAGCAGTTCTTC; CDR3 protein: CASSHGLGSSEQFF
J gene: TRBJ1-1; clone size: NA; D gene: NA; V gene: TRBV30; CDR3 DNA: TGTGCCTGGAGCTCAGGGACTGAAGCTTTCTTT; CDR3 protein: CAWSSGTEAFF
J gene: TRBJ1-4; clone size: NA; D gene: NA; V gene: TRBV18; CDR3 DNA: TGTGCCAGCTCACCGCGATTGGGTTATACAACTAATGAAAAACTGTTTTTT; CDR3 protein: CASSPRLGYTTNEKLFF
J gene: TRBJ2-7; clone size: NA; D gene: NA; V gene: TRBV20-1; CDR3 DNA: TGCAGTGCTAGAGGTGGATACGAGCAGTACTTC; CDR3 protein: CSARGGYEQYF
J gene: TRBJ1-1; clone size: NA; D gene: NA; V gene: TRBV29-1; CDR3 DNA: TGCAGCGTTGAAGATTCGGCTGAAGCTTTCTTT; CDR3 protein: CSVEDSAEAFF
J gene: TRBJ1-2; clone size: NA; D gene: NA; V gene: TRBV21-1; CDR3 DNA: TGTGCCAGCAGCAAAGGAACGACAGTTACTAACTATGGCTACACCTTC; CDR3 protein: CASSKGTTVTNYGYTF
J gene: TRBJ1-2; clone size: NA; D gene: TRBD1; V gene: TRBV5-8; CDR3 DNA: TGTGCCAGCAGCTCAATCGGGACAGGGACTGGCTACACCTTC; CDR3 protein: CASSSIGTGTGYTF
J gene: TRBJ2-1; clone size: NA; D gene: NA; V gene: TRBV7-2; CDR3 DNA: TGTGCCAGCAGCTATCGGACACGGCAGTTCTTC; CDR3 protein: CASSYRTRQFF